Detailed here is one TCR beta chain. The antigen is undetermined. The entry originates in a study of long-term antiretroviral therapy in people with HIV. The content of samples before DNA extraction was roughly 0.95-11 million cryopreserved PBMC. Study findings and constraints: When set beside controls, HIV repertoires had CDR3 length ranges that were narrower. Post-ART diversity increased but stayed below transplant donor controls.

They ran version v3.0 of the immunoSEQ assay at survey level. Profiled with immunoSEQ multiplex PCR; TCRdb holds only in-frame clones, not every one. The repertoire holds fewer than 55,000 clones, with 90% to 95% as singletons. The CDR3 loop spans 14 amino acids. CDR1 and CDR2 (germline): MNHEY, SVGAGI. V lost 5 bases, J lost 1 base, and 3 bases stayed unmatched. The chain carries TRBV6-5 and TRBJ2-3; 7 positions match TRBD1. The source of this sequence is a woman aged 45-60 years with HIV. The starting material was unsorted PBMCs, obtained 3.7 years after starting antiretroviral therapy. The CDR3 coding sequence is TGTGCCAGCAGTCCAGACAGGGGCACAGATACGCAGTATTTT. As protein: CASSPDRGTDTQYF.